The clone carrying this T cell receptor (beta chain) appeared many times. Its antigen is currently unknown. Prepared libraries of TCR beta cDNA carried unique molecular identifiers. Input populations of roughly 0.85 to 11 million T cells gave rise to about 480,000 cDNA molecules. TCRdb re-called the PCR reads with MiXCR, one entry per CDR3 protein. The data show approximately 150,000 distinct CDR3 sequences, with about 30% seen just once and approximately 1.4% held by the top ten. The germline CDR1 and CDR2 sequences are SGHKS and YYEKEE (reference sequence). V was clipped by 1 base and J by 3 bases; unmatched bases: 8. The CDR3 has 16 amino acids. The sample comes from a study of post-analysis software for immune sequencing data. The wider study: Courses of disease covered relapsing-remitting, secondary progressive and progressive-relapsing multiple sclerosis. General observations from the study: Compared against controls, patients with multiple sclerosis displayed significantly lower normalized Chao1 diversity. Same-batch samples co-clustered strongly by F measure. Roughly five TRBV segments appeared more often in patients than in controls, and TRBV5-6, TRBV5-1 and TRBV20-1 were among these.

This receptor was identified in a girl between 10 and 17 years old with multiple sclerosis. The chain links TRBV5-5 to TRBJ2-7; TRBD2 matches at 9 bases. The sample comprised blood. CDR3 in DNA: TGTGCCAGCAGCTTGCCGCTAGCGGGAAACGACTACGAGCAGTACTTC. It is translated as CASSLPLAGNDYEQYF.